This is a list of T cell receptor beta chains from one sample in a study of beta chain features in type 1 diabetes. Only in-frame clones appear in the TCRdb table, and some are missing; sequencing was by immunoSEQ multiplex PCR. The data contain around 320,000 clones, roughly 15% of them singletons. Sequencing was carried out using central memory CD4+ T cells from blood. Source of these receptors: a man aged 30 to 45 in good health. CDR3s include the opening cysteine and the closing phenylalanine or tryptophan. Each record gives: D gene, V gene, J gene, clone size, CDR3 DNA, CDR3 protein. A D gene is named only where the DNA matches it firmly. Size is omitted from some rows. Given values are once, few, many or a class for expanded clones.

D gene: NA
V gene: TRBV7-3
J gene: TRBJ2-5
clone size: NA
CDR3 DNA: TGTGCCAGCAGCCGAGGGTCCTTCGGGGAGACCCAGTACTTC
CDR3 protein: CASSRGSFGETQYF

D gene: TRBD1
V gene: TRBV7-2
J gene: TRBJ1-1
clone size: NA
CDR3 DNA: TGTGCCAGCAGCCCAATACAGGGGATTGCCACTGAAGCTTTCTTT
CDR3 protein: CASSPIQGIATEAFF

D gene: NA
V gene: TRBV5-1
J gene: TRBJ1-1
clone size: NA
CDR3 DNA: TGCGCCAGCAGCTTGAAGGCGGGGACTGAAGCTTTCTTT
CDR3 protein: CASSLKAGTEAFF

D gene: TRBD2
V gene: TRBV18
J gene: TRBJ2-3
clone size: few
CDR3 DNA: TGTGCCAGCTCACCAGCGGCGGGAGGGCGGACAGATACGCAGTATTTT
CDR3 protein: CASSPAAGGRTDTQYF

D gene: NA
V gene: TRBV20-1
J gene: TRBJ2-1
clone size: few
CDR3 DNA: TGCAGTGCAACAAGGGAGGAGCAGTTCTTC
CDR3 protein: CSATREEQFF

D gene: NA
V gene: TRBV4-2
J gene: TRBJ2-6
clone size: few
CDR3 DNA: TGTGCCAGCAGCCAACTTCCGGGCGGGGCCAACGTCCTGACTTTC
CDR3 protein: CASSQLPGGANVLTF

D gene: NA
V gene: TRBV9
J gene: TRBJ2-7
clone size: NA
CDR3 DNA: TGTGCCAGCAGCGTAGGACAACGAACCTACGAGCAGTACTTC
CDR3 protein: CASSVGQRTYEQYF

D gene: NA
V gene: TRBV6-6
J gene: TRBJ1-1
clone size: NA
CDR3 DNA: TGTGCCAGCAGTTCAGCCGGGGGCAGAGGCACTGAAGCTTTCTTT
CDR3 protein: CASSSAGGRGTEAFF

D gene: NA
V gene: TRBV10-3
J gene: TRBJ1-4
clone size: NA
CDR3 DNA: TGTGCCATCGGGGAAGGAACAACTAATGAAAAACTGTTTTTT
CDR3 protein: CAIGEGTTNEKLFF

D gene: TRBD1
V gene: TRBV5-1
J gene: TRBJ2-5
clone size: NA
CDR3 DNA: TGCGCCAGCAGCTCCCGGGACAGAGAAGAGACCCAGTACTTC
CDR3 protein: CASSSRDREETQYF

D gene: NA
V gene: TRBV19
J gene: TRBJ1-5
clone size: NA
CDR3 DNA: TGTGCCAGTAGTGGTTTAGGGCCCCAGCATTTT
CDR3 protein: CASSGLGPQHF

D gene: TRBD1
V gene: TRBV19
J gene: TRBJ1-2
clone size: NA
CDR3 DNA: TGTGCCAGTAGGGACAGGGGGCGCGCCTATGGCTACACCTTC
CDR3 protein: CASRDRGRAYGYTF

D gene: TRBD1
V gene: TRBV7-2
J gene: TRBJ1-1
clone size: few
CDR3 DNA: TGTGCCAGCAGCTCGGGACAGGGTATCATGAACACTGAAGCTTTCTTT
CDR3 protein: CASSSGQGIMNTEAFF

D gene: NA
V gene: TRBV11-1
J gene: TRBJ2-1
clone size: few
CDR3 DNA: TGTGCCAGCAGCGGGGGGGGCAGGCAGTTCTTC
CDR3 protein: CASSGGGRQFF

D gene: TRBD1
V gene: TRBV25-1
J gene: TRBJ1-4
clone size: few
CDR3 DNA: TGTGCCAGCAGTGACCCGACAGGGGGCGCAGAAAAACTGTTTTTT
CDR3 protein: CASSDPTGGAEKLFF

D gene: NA
V gene: TRBV7-9
J gene: TRBJ1-5
clone size: NA
CDR3 DNA: TGTGCCAGCAGCTCAGGGGATCAGCCCCAGCATTTT
CDR3 protein: CASSSGDQPQHF

D gene: NA
V gene: TRBV29-1
J gene: TRBJ1-1
clone size: NA
CDR3 DNA: TGCAGCGCCGGGAGGGGGAACACTGAAGCTTTCTTT
CDR3 protein: CSAGRGNTEAFF

D gene: NA
V gene: TRBV11-2
J gene: TRBJ1-5
clone size: NA
CDR3 DNA: TGTGCCAGCAGCCGACGCAATCAGCCCCAGCATTTT
CDR3 protein: CASSRRNQPQHF

D gene: NA
V gene: TRBV5-4
J gene: TRBJ2-6
clone size: many
CDR3 DNA: TGTGCCAGCAGACACTCTGGGGCCAACGTCCTGACTTTC
CDR3 protein: CASRHSGANVLTF

D gene: NA
V gene: TRBV7-2
J gene: TRBJ2-3
clone size: few
CDR3 DNA: TGTGCCAGCAGCTCGGGAGCGAGCACAGATACGCAGTATTTT
CDR3 protein: CASSSGASTDTQYF

D gene: NA
V gene: TRBV27
J gene: TRBJ2-3
clone size: few
CDR3 DNA: TGTGCCAGCAGTTACCTAGGAGGGCGGGCAGATACGCAGTATTTT
CDR3 protein: CASSYLGGRADTQYF

D gene: NA
V gene: TRBV5-1
J gene: TRBJ1-1
clone size: NA
CDR3 DNA: TGCGCCAGCAGCTTCCGGCGAGACACTGAAGCTTTCTTT
CDR3 protein: CASSFRRDTEAFF

D gene: NA
V gene: TRBV4-3
J gene: TRBJ2-7
clone size: once
CDR3 DNA: TGCGCCAGCAGCCAAGACCACGGTCGTACAACAACGTACTTC
CDR3 protein: CASSQDHGRTTTYF

D gene: NA
V gene: TRBV9
J gene: TRBJ1-2
clone size: NA
CDR3 DNA: TGCGCCAGCAGCGTAGACACAAGCTATGGCTACACCTTC
CDR3 protein: CASSVDTSYGYTF

D gene: TRBD2
V gene: TRBV19
J gene: TRBJ2-1
clone size: few
CDR3 DNA: TGTGCCAGTAGTACTAGCGGGAGCTCCTACAATGAGCAGTTCTTC
CDR3 protein: CASSTSGSSYNEQFF

D gene: NA
V gene: TRBV5-1
J gene: TRBJ2-1
clone size: few
CDR3 DNA: TGCGCCAGCAGCTTGGGGTGGGAAAGCTCCTACAATGAGCAGTTCTTC
CDR3 protein: CASSLGWESSYNEQFF

D gene: TRBD1
V gene: TRBV5-1
J gene: TRBJ2-2
clone size: NA
CDR3 DNA: TGCGCCAGCAGCTCCTTACCCCCGGGACAGGGTCTTTCTGGGGAGCTGTTTTTT
CDR3 protein: CASSSLPPGQGLSGELFF

D gene: NA
V gene: TRBV18
J gene: TRBJ2-7
clone size: NA
CDR3 DNA: TGTGCCAGCTCACCACGCACTACCTACGAGCAGTACTTC
CDR3 protein: CASSPRTTYEQYF

D gene: NA
V gene: TRBV29-1
J gene: TRBJ2-1
clone size: NA
CDR3 DNA: TGCAGCGTTGAGGAGTCAGGGCAGTTGAGGCAGTTCTTC
CDR3 protein: CSVEESGQLRQFF

D gene: NA
V gene: TRBV4-1
J gene: TRBJ2-6
clone size: NA
CDR3 DNA: TGCGCCAGCAGCCAGGGGAACTCTGGGGCCAACGTCCTGACTTTC
CDR3 protein: CASSQGNSGANVLTF

D gene: NA
V gene: TRBV20-1
J gene: TRBJ1-2
clone size: NA
CDR3 DNA: TGCAGTGCTAGGGAGTATGGCTACACCTTC
CDR3 protein: CSAREYGYTF

D gene: TRBD2
V gene: TRBV5-5
J gene: TRBJ2-3
clone size: NA
CDR3 DNA: TGTGCCAGCAGCCTGACTAGCGGGATATCAGATACGCAGTATTTT
CDR3 protein: CASSLTSGISDTQYF

D gene: NA
V gene: TRBV7-9
J gene: TRBJ1-3
clone size: NA
CDR3 DNA: TGTGCCAGCAGTCCAGCTTCTGGAAACACCATATATTTT
CDR3 protein: CASSPASGNTIYF

D gene: NA
V gene: TRBV11-3
J gene: TRBJ2-3
clone size: once
CDR3 DNA: TGTGCCAGCAGCTCCCCTGGGGAAGGAGCGTTGGGTACGCAGTATTTT
CDR3 protein: CASSSPGEGALGTQYF

D gene: NA
V gene: TRBV15
J gene: TRBJ2-1
clone size: few
CDR3 DNA: TGTGCCACCAGCAGAGATCAGGGCCGTGAGCAGTTCTTC
CDR3 protein: CATSRDQGREQFF

D gene: NA
V gene: TRBV12-1
J gene: TRBJ2-3
clone size: NA
CDR3 DNA: TGTGCCAGCACTGGGGCGGGAGGGGCAGATACGCAGTATTTT
CDR3 protein: CASTGAGGADTQYF

D gene: NA
V gene: TRBV7-2
J gene: TRBJ1-4
clone size: NA
CDR3 DNA: TGTGCCAGCAGCTTAGGACCATCAGTGGGGCGAAATGAAAAACTGTTTTTT
CDR3 protein: CASSLGPSVGRNEKLFF

D gene: NA
V gene: TRBV6-5
J gene: TRBJ2-2
clone size: few
CDR3 DNA: TGTGCCAGCAGCAAGGGGACATTCAACACCGGGGAGCTGTTTTTT
CDR3 protein: CASSKGTFNTGELFF

D gene: NA
V gene: TRBV2
J gene: TRBJ2-4
clone size: NA
CDR3 DNA: TGTGCCAGCAGTCCCGGCCTAAGAAACATTCAGTACTTC
CDR3 protein: CASSPGLRNIQYF

D gene: NA
V gene: TRBV7-2
J gene: TRBJ2-3
clone size: NA
CDR3 DNA: TGTGCCAGCAGCCCGGACACAGATACGCAGTATTTT
CDR3 protein: CASSPDTDTQYF

D gene: TRBD1
V gene: TRBV7-2
J gene: TRBJ2-5
clone size: NA
CDR3 DNA: TGTGCCAGCAGCTCCCCAGACAGGGTTGGAGAGACCCAGTACTTC
CDR3 protein: CASSSPDRVGETQYF

D gene: NA
V gene: TRBV11-2
J gene: TRBJ1-1
clone size: NA
CDR3 DNA: TGTGCCAGCAGCCCCCCGGGGGGTCGGACCACTGAAGCTTTCTTT
CDR3 protein: CASSPPGGRTTEAFF

D gene: NA
V gene: TRBV7-2
J gene: TRBJ2-5
clone size: NA
CDR3 DNA: TGTGCCAGCAGCCCGCAACGCTCCGGTGAGACCCAGTACTTC
CDR3 protein: CASSPQRSGETQYF

D gene: NA
V gene: TRBV29-1
J gene: TRBJ2-2
clone size: few
CDR3 DNA: TGCAGCGTTGGGGCAAGCGGAGCCGGGGAGCTGTTTTTT
CDR3 protein: CSVGASGAGELFF